The sequence of this T cell receptor (beta chain) was determined in a study of shared clonotypes between healthy human individuals. Per the original methods: In the immunoSEQ data, sequences were junction-only and lacked quality scores, so filtering differed. Clones were sequenced by immunoSEQ multiplex PCR, and TCRdb holds only the in-frame ones, with some missing. The V and J calls and clone size come from that table; D and trimming were worked out from the DNA. This table has 1,400,000 or so clones, approximately 98.5% appearing once. V lost 4 bases to trimming and J lost 6 bases, with 6 bases between them. This CDR3 has 11 residues. The germline V gene has CDR1 KGHSH and CDR2 LQKENI.

Specimen: naive CD4+ T cells sorted from blood. The subset: CD45RA+ positively selected. The sequence was obtained from a man aged 25 to 40 in good health. The chain links TRBV18 to TRBJ1-1; D gene unclear. CDR3 in DNA: TGTGCCAGCTCACGGTCTTCTGAAGCTTTCTTT. It codes for CASSRSSEAFF.